The 14 T cell receptor beta chains below come from one sample, sequenced in a study of blood T cell repertoires in COVID-19. Sequenced by immunoSEQ multiplex PCR; TCRdb stores in-frame clones only, minus some. The sample has about 210,000 clones, 80% seen once. Sample: PBMCs or T cells enriched from blood (not recorded which). These receptors were obtained from a man aged 25-45 years with acute COVID-19.

The rearrangement joins TRBV7-3 to TRBJ2-2; 10 nucleotides match TRBD1. Trimming took 5 bases from V and 6 from J; bases not matched to a gene: 9. The CDR3 runs to 16 residues. Germline V gene lookup returns CDR1 SGHTA and CDR2 FQGTGA. The CDR3 is CASSLGTGAKAGELFF. CDR3 nucleotides: TGTGCCAGCAGCCTGGGGACAGGGGCCAAGGCCGGGGAGCTGTTTTTT.

The chain combines TRBV7-6 with TRBJ1-1, with 8 nucleotides matching TRBD1. After removal of 3 bases from V and 1 base from J, the junction contained 1 base not matched to a gene. This CDR3 is built from 14 residues. CDR1 is SGHVS and CDR2 is FNYEAQ in the germline V gene. The CDR3 loop is CASSLGTGNTEAFF. In nucleotides, the CDR3 is TGTGCCAGCAGCTTGGGGACAGGGAACACTGAAGCTTTCTTT. The complete variable domain, with remaining parts taken from reference TRBV7-6 and TRBJ1-1, reads GAGVSQSPRYKVTKRGQDVALRCDPISGHVSLYWYRQALGQGPEFLTYFNYEAQQDKSGLPNDRFSAERPEGSISTLTIQRTEQRDSAMYRCASSLGTGNTEAFFGQGTRLTVV.

The chain uses TRBV12-5 and TRBJ2-2; 7 bases agree with TRBD2. This CDR3 is 15 amino acids long. V gave up 5 bases and J gave up 6 bases; unmatched junction bases: 9. Germline lookup yields CDR1 LGHNT and CDR2 FRNRAP. CDR3 protein: CASGQGSGRAGELFF. For the CDR3, the DNA is TGTGCTAGTGGTCAGGGATCGGGGAGGGCCGGGGAGCTGTTTTTT.

This clone was detected ten times or more. The rearrangement uses TRBV10-3 and TRBJ1-2; D call uncertain. V lost 0 bases to trimming and J lost 7 bases, with 12 bases between them. Germline V gene data show CDR1 as ENHRY and CDR2 as SYGVKD. The CDR3 loop spans 14 amino acids. In DNA form, the CDR3 reads TGTGCCATCAGTGAGTCCTGGAGGTCGAGTGGCTACACCTTC. Residues: CAISESWRSSGYTF.

Here the CDR3 reads CASSQDTGGSSPLHF. CDR3 DNA: TGTGCCAGCAGCCAAGATACAGGGGGAAGTTCACCCCTCCACTTT. The chain employs TRBV3-1 (or the pseudogene TRBV3-2) and TRBJ1-6; 8 nucleotides align to TRBD1. This CDR3 contains 15 residues. Germline-derived CDR1 and CDR2 are LGHDT and YNNKEL (reference sequence). V trimming: 0 bases; J trimming: 9 bases; junction bases outside the gene matches: 4.

The CDR3, as DNA: TGTGCCATCAGGGCCATTGGCGGTCAAGAGACCCAGTACTTC. This translates into CAIRAIGGQETQYF. This sequence joins TRBV10-3 and TRBJ2-5; no definite D call. The CDR3 contains 14 residues. Trimming shortened V by 6 bases and J by 2 bases, and 13 bases separated the two germline ends. CDR1 and CDR2 (germline): ENHRY, SYGVKD.

The V and J genes are TRBV12-3 or TRBV12-4 and TRBJ1-5; 8 nucleotides match TRBD1. The V gene end was trimmed by 8 bases and the J gene end by 5 bases; junction bases not matched to a gene: 2. This CDR3 spans 12 amino acids. The CDR3 sequence is CASSGGHQPQHF. CDR3 DNA sequence: TGTGCCAGCTCAGGGGGCCATCAGCCCCAGCATTTT.

The chain is built from TRBV6-5 and TRBJ2-5, with 8 bases fitting TRBD2. Germline CDR1 MNHEY, CDR2 SVGAGI. This CDR3 contains 13 residues. V was clipped by 6 bases and J by 5 bases; unmatched bases: 5. This CDR3 reads CASSVLAEETQYF. The CDR3 nucleotides are TGTGCCAGCAGCGTACTAGCGGAGGAGACCCAGTACTTC.

The gene calls are TRBV19 and TRBJ2-3, with TRBD1 identical over 10 bases. The ends lost 6 bases at V and 8 bases at J; junction bases unmatched: 14. There are 16 residues in the CDR3. Germline loops: CDR1 LNHDA, CDR2 SQIVND (reference sequence). CDR3 bases: TGTGCCAGTAGCCCAGGACAGGGGGAATTTATTGGTACGCAGTATTTT. This gives the protein CASSPGQGEFIGTQYF. Based on the CDR3 plus reference TRBV19 and TRBJ2-3, the full variable domain is DGGITQSPKYLFRKEGQNVTLSCEQNLNHDAMYWYRQDPGQGLRLIYYSQIVNDFQKGDIAEGYSVSREKKESFPLTVTSAQKNPTAFYLCASSPGQGEFIGTQYFGPGTRLTVL.

The chain uses TRBV29-1 and TRBJ1-1; D is unresolved. The CDR3 consists of 13 residues. V lost 7 bases and J lost 1, with 13 bases in between. From germline, CDR1 is SQVTM and CDR2 ANQGSEA. CDR3 residues: CSGGARRNTEAFF. DNA for the CDR3: TGCAGCGGCGGAGCTCGGAGGAACACTGAAGCTTTCTTT.

The V gene is TRBV12-2, the J gene TRBJ2-7; TRBD1 reflects the table's D call only, with no check against the DNA. TRBV12-2 corresponds to a pseudogene. This CDR3 contains 16 residues. Here the CDR3 DNA reads TGTGCAAGTCGCTATCTCGGGACAGTGGCGTCCTACGAGCAGTACTTC. It encodes CASRYLGTVASYEQYF.

The V gene is TRBV5-5, the J gene TRBJ2-2, with 10 bases identical to TRBD1. Per the germline V gene, CDR1 is SGHKS and CDR2 is YYEKEE (reference sequence). This CDR3 is built from 16 residues. The trim removed 3 bases at V and 4 bases at J, leaving 6 bases unmatched. CDR3 sequence reads: CASSSSWTGGTGELFF. The CDR3 nucleotides are TGTGCCAGCAGCTCCTCCTGGACAGGGGGCACCGGGGAGCTGTTTTTT.

The CDR3 nucleotides read TGTGCCAGCAGTTGGCTTGGTGATAATTCACCCCTCCACTTT. Amino acids: CASSWLGDNSPLHF. This chain joins TRBV6-5 and TRBJ1-6, with D unresolved. Germline CDR1 MNHEY, CDR2 SVGAGI. The CDR3 has 14 residues. V was shortened by 4 bases and J by 5 bases, with 9 bases between the two germline ends.

The gene calls are TRBV4-1 and TRBJ2-1; 8 nucleotides agree with TRBD2. After removal of 4 bases from V and 7 bases from J, the junction contained 6 bases not matched to a gene. CDR1 is MGHRA, CDR2 YSYEKL, per germline. This CDR3 contains 14 residues. CDR3 sequence reads: CASSRGGSGNEQFF. Written as DNA, the CDR3 is TGCGCCAGCAGCCGCGGGGGGTCGGGTAATGAGCAGTTCTTC.